This T cell receptor beta chain was sequenced in a study of immune evolution from preneoplasia to lung adenocarcinoma. Study details: HLA loss of heterozygosity: roughly 7.5% AIS, under 19% MIA, more than 25% ADC, none AAH.

Sequencing used immunoSEQ multiplex PCR; TCRdb keeps in-frame clones, though not all of them. The sample lists some 5,000 clones; around 77% were seen once. Two lung cancer pathologists independently confirmed each histologic diagnosis. V lost 6 bases and J lost 3; bases outside the gene matches: 14. Germline lookup yields CDR1 MRHNA and CDR2 SNTAGT. CDR3 length: 17 residues. The sequence came from a person aged 55 to 79 with lung adenocarcinoma. This sequence joins TRBV6-4 and TRBJ2-1; 7 positions match TRBD2. The specimen sequenced was FFPE minimally invasive lung adenocarcinoma tissue. The CDR3 nucleotides are TGTGCCAGCAGGAACCCTTGGCGGGAGCGGAACTACAATGAGCAGTTCTTC. Translated, it gives CASRNPWRERNYNEQFF.